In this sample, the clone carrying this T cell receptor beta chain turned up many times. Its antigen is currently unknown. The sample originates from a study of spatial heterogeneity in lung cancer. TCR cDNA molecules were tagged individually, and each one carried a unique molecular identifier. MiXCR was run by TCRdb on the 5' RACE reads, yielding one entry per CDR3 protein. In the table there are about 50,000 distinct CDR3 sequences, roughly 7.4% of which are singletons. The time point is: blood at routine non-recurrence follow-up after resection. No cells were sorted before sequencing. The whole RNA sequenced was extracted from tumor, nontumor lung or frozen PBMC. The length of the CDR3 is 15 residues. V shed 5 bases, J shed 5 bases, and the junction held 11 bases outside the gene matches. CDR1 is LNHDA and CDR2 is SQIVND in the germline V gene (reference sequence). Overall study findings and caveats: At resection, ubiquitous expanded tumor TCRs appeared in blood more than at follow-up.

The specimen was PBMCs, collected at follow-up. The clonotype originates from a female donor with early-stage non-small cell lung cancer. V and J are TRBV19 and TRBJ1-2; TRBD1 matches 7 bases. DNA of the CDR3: TGTGCCAGTAGTCTCCATTCCCGGGACAGTTATGGCTACACCTTC. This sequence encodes CASSLHSRDSYGYTF.